This T cell receptor (beta chain) was sequenced for a study of OX40 agonist ivuxolimab in advanced cancers. Study overall: Checkpoint inhibitors had been given previously to approximately 41% of patients.

The table came from immunoSEQ multiplex PCR; TCRdb's copy has only in-frame clones and leaves some out. The data show about 42,000 clones, around nine tenths seen once. The CDR3 sequence is 15 residues long. Trimming stripped 0 bases from V and 1 base from J, with 9 bases between. Germline values: CDR1 SEHNR, CDR2 FQNEAQ (reference sequence). The chain combines TRBV7-9 with TRBJ2-5; maybe TRBD2 (5 bases). Sequencing was performed on CD4+ or CD8+ T cells sorted from blood, taken in a trial of the OX40 agonist ivuxolimab. This TCR came from an adult with an advanced solid tumor such as melanoma, head and neck, liver or kidney cancer. The DNA for the CDR3 is TGTGCCAGCAGCTTAGCTGAGAGCGGCCAAGAGACCCAGTACTTC. Protein product: CASSLAESGQETQYF.